This record concerns one T cell receptor beta chain sequence. There is no known antigen for this receptor. One base away there is no much larger clone; base qualities are not given. Using the deep immunoSEQ assay, multiplex PCR amplified TCR CDR3 regions from genomic DNA. Extracted genomic DNA from each cell subset was distributed evenly across all wells of several immunoSEQ 96-well plates, and each plate was treated as a replicate. Each replicate PCR for sorted subsets received roughly 0.2 ug genomic DNA, equal to tens of thousands of T cell genomes. Purified libraries were measured with a Qubit 3.0 fluorometer, size-checked on a Bioanalyzer 2100, and measured again with the KAPA Library Quantification kit. Each immunoSEQ 96-well plate was sequenced on its own single-read 150-cycle Illumina NextSeq 550 flow cell. As for the authors' bioinformatics: Because the immunoSEQ output included only junctional sequences and no quality scores, the filtering could not be the same as the filtering used for full-length reads. Sequences were annotated with PyIR, a Python wrapper for IgBLAST v1.9, and V/J genes and CDR3 were assigned using IMGT germline references. Reads were filtered out if the reads had weak V/J assignments (E-value above 1e-6), no CDR3, stop codons, out-of-frame junctions, or ambiguous translated residues. V3J clonotypes were defined as sequences sharing an identical inferred V gene, J gene, and CDR3 amino acid sequence. The percentage overlap between two repertoires was calculated by dividing the number of shared unique clonotypes by the size of the smaller repertoire. Richness of each repertoire was evaluated using RTK rarefaction, the Chao1 estimator, and Recon v2.1 estimates of unobserved clonotypes. Generation probabilities were computed with OLGA for all TCRbeta clonotypes obtained by the gDNA method from several donors. Not all clones reach the TCRdb copy of this immuneACCESS table, which keeps in-frame sequences only. Checked studies attribute under half of the gap to unresolved V genes and leave the rest unexplained. V and J calls and clone size are given by that table; D and trimming were obtained from the DNA. This sample has 1.5 million to 2.5 million clones in its table, and approximately 94% of those were observed once. The ten largest clones capture approximately 1.2% of the sample.

The data originate from a study of shared clonotypes between healthy human individuals (dated by TCRdb to the early 2020s). Looking at the study overall: The cohort comprised a couple of women and three men aged 18 to 49 years. Leukapheresis yielded between about 0.9 and 9.5 billion PBMCs per donor. Blood TCR repertoires of about 5 healthy adults were deeply sequenced to estimate repertoire size and the extent of clonotype sharing between individuals. For each donor, CD4 naive and CD4 memory were each given three plates, CD8 naive was given two plates, and CD8 memory was given one plate. Libraries were prepared and TCR repertoires were sequenced by different laboratories using diverse techniques, in order to increase sequencing depth and limit assay-specific biases.

CD8 naive samples were obtained by positive selection for CCR7 among CD45RO-negative cells, yielding a CD45RA+CCR7+ population from which TemRA cells were excluded. The donors were healthy, HIV-negative adults with no recently reported acute infections or vaccinations. Only Caucasian adults living in Nashville, Tennessee, USA were represented among the donors. Blood was obtained by leukapheresis, after which PBMCs were separated by Ficoll-Histopaque density gradient centrifugation and cryopreserved in liquid nitrogen vapor phase. Analytical flow cytometry was used to check the purity and quantity of every magnetically sorted T cell population. From each sorted fraction, genomic DNA was isolated and quantified by UV absorbance on a Nanodrop 2000c. Measured from the cysteine to the phenylalanine, the CDR3 is 15 residues long. Kept here is only the CDR3 DNA, which spans 45 bases and is read in frame from base 1. V and J lose 8 bases and 9 bases, and a span of 25 bases separates them. The germline V gene encodes CDR1 SGHVS and CDR2 FQNEAQ.

Study-wide conclusions, independent of this receptor: Incomplete sequencing was indicated by rarefaction of sorted-subset datasets, despite the large sequencing depth. Because the study included a small number of donors, the genetic and exposure-history diversity represented was limited. Sampling was restricted to blood, and TCR repertoires in tissues likely differ from the TCR repertoires found in blood. Based on pairwise subsampling, the degree of clonotype sharing among donors was expected to be affected by sequencing depth. Compared with non-shared clonotypes, the clonotypes found in all four sorted-subset donors had higher generation probabilities. Around 5.4% of naive CD4, 3.5% of naive CD8, 2.3% of memory CD4, and over 0.35% of memory CD8 clonotypes were shared across four donors. Estimated clonotype richness was generally larger for naive than for memory subsets.

Sample: naive CD8+ T cells sorted from blood. Reading the label with the study, this specimen's cell subset or site is: CD45RA+CCR7+. This clonotype was sampled from a man between 18 and 29 years old in good health. In this chain, TRBV7-8 is recombined with TRBJ2-5; TRBD1 is a possible D gene, resting on 5 matching bases. The DNA sequence is given as TGTGCCAGCGGCACCATGGACAACCCCTTGTTGGCCCAGTACTTC. This sequence encodes CASGTMDNPLLAQYF.